This T cell receptor (beta chain) is from a study of blood T cell repertoires in COVID-19. Study as a whole: Researchers got acute and convalescent COVID-19 samples from the United States, Italy and Spain. Sources were T cells, B-cell-depleted T cells, or PBMCs; the material itself was cDNA or gDNA.

The length of the CDR3 is 19 residues. Germline-derived CDR1 and CDR2 are ENHRY and SYGVKD. V lost 2 bases to trimming and J lost 5 bases; unmatched junction nucleotides: 15. In the authors' methods: Cell counts per sample came from amplifying reference gene primers. TCRdb keeps only in-frame clones here, not all; method: immunoSEQ multiplex PCR. V and J calls and clone size are copied from that table; D and trimming were computed from the DNA. The sample carries around 56,000 clones, under 90% recorded once. The V gene is TRBV10-3, the J gene TRBJ1-4, with 9 bases matching TRBD1. Specimen: peripheral blood. The receptor was derived from a woman of 80 years or more with active or convalescent COVID-19. The CDR3 is CAISEVGTGSIGRNEKLFF. CDR3 nucleotide sequence: TGTGCCATCAGTGAGGTCGGGACAGGGTCGATCGGTCGGAATGAAAAACTGTTTTTT.